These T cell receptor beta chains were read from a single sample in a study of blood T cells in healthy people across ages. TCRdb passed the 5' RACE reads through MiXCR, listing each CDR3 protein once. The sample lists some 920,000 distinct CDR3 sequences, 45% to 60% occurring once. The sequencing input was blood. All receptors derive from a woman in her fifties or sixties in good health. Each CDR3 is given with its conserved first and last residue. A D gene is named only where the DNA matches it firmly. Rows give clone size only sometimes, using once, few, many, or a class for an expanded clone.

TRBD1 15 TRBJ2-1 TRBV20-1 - TGCAGTGCTAGAGAAACAGGACAGGGGCGACTTGAGCAGTTCTTC CSARETGQGRLEQFF
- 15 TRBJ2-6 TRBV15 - TGTGCCACCAGCAGGCCGGAGAGTGGGGCCAACGTCCTGACTTTC CATSRPESGANVLTF
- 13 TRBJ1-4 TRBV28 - TGTGCCAGCAGTCCCGTTGGGAAAGGAAAACTGTTTTTT CASSPVGKGKLFF
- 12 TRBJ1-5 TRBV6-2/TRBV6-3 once TGTGCCAGCAGCGATCCCGATCGGCCCCAGCATTTT CASSDPDRPQHF
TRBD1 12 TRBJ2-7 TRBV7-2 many TGTGCCAGCAGCCGGACAGGGTCCGAGCAGTACTTC CASSRTGSEQYF
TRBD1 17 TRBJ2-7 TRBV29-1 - TGCAGCGTTGATGGGGACAGTCTAGGGCGAGGGCGCCACGAGCAGTACTTC CSVDGDSLGRGRHEQYF
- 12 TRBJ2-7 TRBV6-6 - TGTGCCAGCAGTTCTCAGGGCCACGAGCAGTACTTC CASSSQGHEQYF
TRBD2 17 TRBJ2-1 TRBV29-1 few TGCAGCGTTCGTCTCTATCGGCCAGCGGGAGGCGGGGATGAGCAGTTCTTC CSVRLYRPAGGGDEQFF
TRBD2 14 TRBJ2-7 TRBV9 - TGTGCCAGCAGCGCCTCCGGGACTAGCAACGAGCAGTACTTC CASSASGTSNEQYF
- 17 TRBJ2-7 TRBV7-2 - TGTGCCAGCAGCTTAAGATCAGCGGTAGTCTCCTACAATGAGCAGTACTTC CASSLRSAVVSYNEQYF
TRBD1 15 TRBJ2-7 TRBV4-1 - TGCGCCAGCAGCCCCCAGGGGGCGGATCCCTACGAGCAGTACTTC CASSPQGADPYEQYF
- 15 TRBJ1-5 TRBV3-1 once TGTGCCAGCAGCCAAGATGCAGTGAGAGGTCAGCCCCAGCATTTT CASSQDAVRGQPQHF
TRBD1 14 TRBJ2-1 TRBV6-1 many TGTGCCAGCAGTGAACAAGACAGGGGCAATGAGCAGTTCTTC CASSEQDRGNEQFF
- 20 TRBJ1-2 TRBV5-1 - TGCGCCAGCAGCTTCATTGTAGGCCTCCCAGGGCTGCAGAGCTCGGCTGGCTACACCTTC CASSFIVGLPGLQSSAGYTF
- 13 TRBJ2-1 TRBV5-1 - TGCGCCAGCAGCCCGGGGACCCAGTACGAGCAGTTCTTC CASSPGTQYEQFF
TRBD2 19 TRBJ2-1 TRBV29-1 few TGCAGCGTTGATTCTATTCCGGGACTAGCGGGAGGCTCCTACAATGAGCAGTTCTTC CSVDSIPGLAGGSYNEQFF
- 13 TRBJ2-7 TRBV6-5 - TGTGCCAGCAGTGATAAGGCCCTAGGCGAGCAGTACTTC CASSDKALGEQYF
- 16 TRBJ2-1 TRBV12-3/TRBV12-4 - - CASSFGAGSPDGERFF
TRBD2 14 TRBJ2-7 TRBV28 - TGTGCCAGCAGTCCTCGACTAGCGGGAGTTCGTCAGTACTTC CASSPRLAGVRQYF
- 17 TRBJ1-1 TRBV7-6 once TGTGCCAGCAGCTCTGAAGGGACGGACATCCAGAACACTGAAGCTTTCTTT CASSSEGTDIQNTEAFF
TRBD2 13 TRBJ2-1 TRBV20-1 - TGCAGTGCTATAGCGGGAGGGCCAGGTGAGCAGTTCTTC CSAIAGGPGEQFF
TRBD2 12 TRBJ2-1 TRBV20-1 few TGCAGTGCTAGTCGCGGGGAGGGAGAGCAGTTCTTC CSASRGEGEQFF
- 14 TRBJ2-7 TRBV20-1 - TGCAGTGCCGCCAGGACGCAGGATACCTACGAGCAGTACTTC CSAARTQDTYEQYF
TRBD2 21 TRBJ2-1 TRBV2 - TGTGCCAGCAGTGGGGACCAGGGACTAGCGGTCAGGCCCCACTCCTACAATGAGCAGTTCTTC CASSGDQGLAVRPHSYNEQFF
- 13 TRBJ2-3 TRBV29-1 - TGCAGCGTTGATACCACCTACACAGATACGCAGTATTTT CSVDTTYTDTQYF
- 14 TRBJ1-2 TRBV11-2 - TGTGCCAGCAGCGGGCCCGAAATAACCCATGGCTACACCTTC CASSGPEITHGYTF
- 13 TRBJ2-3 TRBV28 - TGTGCCAGCAGTCCCTCCGCTTCGGATACGCAGTATTTT CASSPSASDTQYF
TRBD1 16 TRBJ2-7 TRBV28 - TGTGCCAGCAGCCCCCTGGGACAGGGGGCGCGGAACGAGCAGTACTTC CASSPLGQGARNEQYF
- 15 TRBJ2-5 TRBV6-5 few TGTGCCAGCAGTTCCGACACTAGGGGCCAAGAGACCCAGTACTTC CASSSDTRGQETQYF
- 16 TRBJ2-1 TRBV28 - TGTGCCAGCAGTTTAGGGGGAGAGGGGGCCTACAATGAGCAGTTCTTC CASSLGGEGAYNEQFF
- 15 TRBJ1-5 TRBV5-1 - TGCGCCAGCAGCTTGGACGTGGGCGGGAGGCAGCCCCAGCATTTT CASSLDVGGRQPQHF
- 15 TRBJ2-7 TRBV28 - TGTGCCAGCACTGGAAGTGCACCTGACTCCTACGAGCAGTACTTC CASTGSAPDSYEQYF
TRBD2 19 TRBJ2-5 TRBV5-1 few TGCGCCAGCAGCTTGTCCGTTCTAGCGGGAGGGCCAGTCTCAGAGACCCAGTACTTC CASSLSVLAGGPVSETQYF
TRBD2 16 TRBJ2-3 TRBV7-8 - TGTGCCAGCAGCTTGACTAGCGGGAGGGCGACAGATACGCGGTATTTT CASSLTSGRATDTRYF
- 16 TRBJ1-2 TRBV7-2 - TGTGCCAGCAGCCGCTACGGGGGGCAAGGGGACTATGGCTACACCTTC CASSRYGGQGDYGYTF
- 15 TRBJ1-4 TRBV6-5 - TGTGCCAGCAGTTACTCGAGTAACAGTCTTGAAAAACTGTTTTTT CASSYSSNSLEKLFF
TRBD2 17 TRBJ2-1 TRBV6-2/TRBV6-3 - TGTGCCGGCAGTGCCTCTGGGCGCGGGAGTTTCTACAATGAGCAGTTCTTC CAGSASGRGSFYNEQFF
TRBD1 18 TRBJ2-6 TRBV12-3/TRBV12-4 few TGTGCCAGCAGTCGAACGACAGGGGCTGGCACTGGGGCCAACGTCCTGACTTTC CASSRTTGAGTGANVLTF
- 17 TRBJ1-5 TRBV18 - TGTGCCAGCTCGCGCGGACAGTCCGGCAGCGGCAATCAGCCCCAGCATTTT CASSRGQSGSGNQPQHF
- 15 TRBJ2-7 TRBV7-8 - TGTGCCAGCAGCCCCCACGCCGTGGTTGCCTACGAGCAGTACTTC CASSPHAVVAYEQYF
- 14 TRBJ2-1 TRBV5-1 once TGCGCCAGCAGGGTAGGAGAAAGCTACAAGGAGCAGTTCTTC CASRVGESYKEQFF
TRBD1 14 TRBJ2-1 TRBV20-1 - TGCAGTGCTAGAGTAGGTCACAGGGGGACTGAGCAGTTCTTC CSARVGHRGTEQFF
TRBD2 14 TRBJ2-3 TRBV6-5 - TGTGCCGGCAGCCCAGGACTAGCGGTAGATACGCAGTATTTT CAGSPGLAVDTQYF
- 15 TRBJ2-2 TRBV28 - TGTGCCAGCAGTTTAGACGAGAGGAACACCGGGGAGCTGTTTTTT CASSLDERNTGELFF
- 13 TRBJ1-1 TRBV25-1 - TGTGCCAGCCGGACGGAGGGGCACACTGAAGCTTTCTTT CASRTEGHTEAFF
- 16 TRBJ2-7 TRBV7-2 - TGTGCCAGCAGCTCACGGGACGGCCGAGGGGTTGGCGAGCAGTACTTC CASSSRDGRGVGEQYF
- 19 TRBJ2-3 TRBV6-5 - TGTGCCAGCAGGTACCGGGAGCCTAAAACAGGCACCAGCACAGATACGCAGTATTTT CASRYREPKTGTSTDTQYF
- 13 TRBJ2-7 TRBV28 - TGTGCCAGCAATCGGGGCCGCTCCTACGAGCAGTACTTC CASNRGRSYEQYF
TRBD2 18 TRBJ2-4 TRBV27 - TGTGCCAGCAGTTTGATGTCTAGCGGAGGACTAGCCAAAAACATTCAGTACTTC CASSLMSSGGLAKNIQYF
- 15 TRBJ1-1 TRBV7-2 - TGTGCCAGCAGCCAAGACCTAGGCACTAACACTGAAGCTTTCTTT CASSQDLGTNTEAFF
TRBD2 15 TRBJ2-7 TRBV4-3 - TGCGCCAGCAGCCAACGGCTAGCGGGGGACTACGAGCAGTACTTC CASSQRLAGDYEQYF
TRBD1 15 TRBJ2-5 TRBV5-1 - TGCGCCAGCAGCCCAGGACAGGTGGCGGGAGAGACCCAGTACTTC CASSPGQVAGETQYF
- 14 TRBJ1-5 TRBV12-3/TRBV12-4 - TGTGCCAGCAGACCTATGGACGGTGGTCAGCCCCAGCATTTT CASRPMDGGQPQHF
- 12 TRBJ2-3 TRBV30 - TGTGCCTGGAGTGTTTTGTTAGATACGCAGTATTTT CAWSVLLDTQYF
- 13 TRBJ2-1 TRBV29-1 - TGCAGCGGGTGGGCTTCCTCTTACAATGAGCAGTTCTTC CSGWASSYNEQFF
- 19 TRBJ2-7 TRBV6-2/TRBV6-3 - TGTGCCAGCAGTTACTCGACTATCCTAGGGGGGAAAGAATCCTACGAGCAGTACTTC CASSYSTILGGKESYEQYF
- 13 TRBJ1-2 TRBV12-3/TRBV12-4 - TGTGCCAGCAGTATAGACGGTTTCGGCGGCTACACCTTC CASSIDGFGGYTF
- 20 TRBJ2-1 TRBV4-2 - TGTGCCAGCAGCCAAGATGTTGGCCCCAGGGTACGATTGGGGTACAATGAGCAGTTCTTC CASSQDVGPRVRLGYNEQFF
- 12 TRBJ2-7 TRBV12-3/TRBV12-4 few TGTGCCAGCAGTTTAAATAGTCACGAGCAGTACTTC CASSLNSHEQYF
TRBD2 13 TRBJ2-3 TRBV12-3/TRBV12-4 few TGTGCCAGCAATCGAGCGGGAGTAGATACGCAGTATTTT CASNRAGVDTQYF